The 9 T cell receptor beta chains reported below all come from one sample, sequenced in a study of T cells in tumors after PD-1 blockade. Sequencing used immunoSEQ multiplex PCR; TCRdb keeps in-frame clones, though not all of them. The sample consists of about 20,000 clones, roughly 80% of them appearing once. Sequenced material: PBMCs, taken after anti-PD-1 therapy. These receptors were taken from a human donor with advanced basal cell or squamous cell carcinoma (not recorded which).

Only one count was recorded for this clone. The chain carries TRBV9 and TRBJ2-5, with 11 bases that match TRBD1. Germline V gene data show CDR1 as SGDLS and CDR2 as YYNGEE. Unmatched junction bases numbered 2, after V lost 0 bases and J lost 4 bases. CDR3 length: 15 residues. As DNA, the CDR3 is TGTGCCAGCAGCGTAGCCGGGACAGGGGGAGAGACCCAGTACTTC. Amino acid sequence: CASSVAGTGGETQYF.

The rearrangement links TRBV28 to TRBJ2-5, with 9 bases matching TRBD1. This CDR3 contains 16 residues. The germline gives CDR1 MDHEN, CDR2 SYDVKM. V shed 6 bases and J 2 bases; nucleotides not matched to a gene: 10. The CDR3 sequence: CASRKRTGVRQETQYF. CDR3 DNA: TGTGCCAGCAGGAAAAGGACAGGGGTACGGCAAGAGACCCAGTACTTC. Looking up the rest from reference TRBV28 and TRBJ2-5 gives the full variable domain: DVKVTQSSRYLVKRTGEKVFLECVQDMDHENMFWYRQDPGLGLRLIYFSYDVKMKEKGDIPEGYSVSREKKERFSLILESASTNQTSMYLCASRKRTGVRQETQYFGPGTRLLVL.

V and J are TRBV27 and TRBJ2-7; D ambiguous. Germline CDR1 MNHEY, CDR2 SMNVEV (reference sequence). The CDR3 covers 13 residues. Trimming removed 4 bases at V and 5 bases at J, with 12 bases between. The CDR3 bases are TGTGCCAGCAGTTCCCATAGAGGTAACGAGCAGTACTTC. Translating gives CASSSHRGNEQYF.

The chain's CDR3 is CASSEYASGAWYNEQFF. The DNA for the CDR3 is TGTGCCAGCAGTGAATACGCGTCGGGGGCCTGGTACAATGAGCAGTTCTTC. The V gene is TRBV6-1, the J gene TRBJ2-1; D might be TRBD1 or TRBD2, each matching 6 bases. V was pared by 2 bases and J by 4 bases, with 18 bases between. The CDR3 has 17 residues. Germline V gives CDR1 MNHNS, CDR2 SASEGT.

The V and J genes are TRBV4-2 and TRBJ2-1, with TRBD2 matching 7 bases. This CDR3 is 17 amino acids long. Trimming at V came to 0 bases and at J to 5 bases, leaving 10 bases not matched to a gene. Germline assignment: CDR1 LGHNA and CDR2 YNFKEQ. DNA for the CDR3: TGTGCCAGCAGCCAAGATGTGGGGCGGGGGAGAAACAATGAGCAGTTCTTC. Protein sequence: CASSQDVGRGRNNEQFF.

The chain carries TRBV15 and TRBJ1-1; possible D gene TRBD1, 5 bases. The V gene lost 3 bases and the J gene lost 5 bases, with 10 bases spanning the gap. Looked up from germline, CDR1 is LNHNV and CDR2 is YYDKDF (reference sequence). The CDR3 runs 13 residues. The CDR3 reads CATSRRGETEAFF. The CDR3 DNA is TGTGCCACCAGCAGGCGGGGGGAAACTGAAGCTTTCTTT.

The chain recombines TRBV12-5 with TRBJ2-1; 10 bases are a match to TRBD2. J gave up 8 bases and V 7 bases, and 8 bases lay outside the gene matches. This CDR3 has 14 amino acids. Per the germline V gene, CDR1 is LGHNT and CDR2 is FRNRAP. The CDR3 loop reads CASAWGTSEHEQFF. The CDR3 region has the DNA TGTGCTAGTGCCTGGGGGACTAGCGAGCATGAGCAGTTCTTC. Complete variable domain (other parts from reference TRBV12-5 and TRBJ2-1): DARVTQTPRHKVTEMGQEVTMRCQPILGHNTVFWYRQTMMQGLELLAYFRNRAPLDDSGMPKDRFSAEMPDATLATLKIQPSEPRDSAVYFCASAWGTSEHEQFFGPGTRLTVL.

The chain couples TRBV4-1 to TRBJ2-1; 14 bases map to TRBD2. The germline V gene has CDR1 MGHRA and CDR2 YSYEKL. This CDR3 spans 15 amino acids. Trimming at V came to 8 bases and at J to 7 bases, leaving 7 bases not matched to a gene. The CDR3 spells CASSRLAGGPNEQFF. CDR3 nucleotide sequence: TGCGCCAGCTCACGACTAGCGGGAGGGCCAAATGAGCAGTTCTTC.

Written as DNA, the CDR3 is TGTGCCAGCAGACGGACTAGCGGGGGGTACGAGCAGTACTTC. This codes for CASRRTSGGYEQYF. The chain carries TRBV6-5 and TRBJ2-7, with TRBD2 matching 14 bases. The CDR3 extends over 14 amino acids. Germline V gene sequence: CDR1 MNHEY, CDR2 SVGAGI. The ends lost 6 bases at V and 4 bases at J; junction bases unmatched: 2.